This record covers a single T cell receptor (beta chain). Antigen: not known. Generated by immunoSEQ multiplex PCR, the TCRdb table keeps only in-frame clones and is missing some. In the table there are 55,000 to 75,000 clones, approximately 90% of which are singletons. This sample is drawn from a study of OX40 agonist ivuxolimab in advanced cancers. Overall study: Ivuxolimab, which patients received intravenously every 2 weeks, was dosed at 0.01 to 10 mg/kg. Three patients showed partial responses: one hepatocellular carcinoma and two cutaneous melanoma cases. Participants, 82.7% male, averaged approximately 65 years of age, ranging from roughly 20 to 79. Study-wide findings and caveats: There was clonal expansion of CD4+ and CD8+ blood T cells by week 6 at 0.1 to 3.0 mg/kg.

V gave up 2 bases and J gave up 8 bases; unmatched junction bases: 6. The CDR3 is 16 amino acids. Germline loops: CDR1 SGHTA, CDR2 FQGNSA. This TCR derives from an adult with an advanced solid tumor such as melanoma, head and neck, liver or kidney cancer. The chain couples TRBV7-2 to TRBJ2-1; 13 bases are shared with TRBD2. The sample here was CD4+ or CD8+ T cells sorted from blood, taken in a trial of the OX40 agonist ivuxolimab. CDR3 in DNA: TGTGCCAGCAGCTTACTGTGGACTAGCGGGAGAGATGAGCAGTTCTTC. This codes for CASSLLWTSGRDEQFF.